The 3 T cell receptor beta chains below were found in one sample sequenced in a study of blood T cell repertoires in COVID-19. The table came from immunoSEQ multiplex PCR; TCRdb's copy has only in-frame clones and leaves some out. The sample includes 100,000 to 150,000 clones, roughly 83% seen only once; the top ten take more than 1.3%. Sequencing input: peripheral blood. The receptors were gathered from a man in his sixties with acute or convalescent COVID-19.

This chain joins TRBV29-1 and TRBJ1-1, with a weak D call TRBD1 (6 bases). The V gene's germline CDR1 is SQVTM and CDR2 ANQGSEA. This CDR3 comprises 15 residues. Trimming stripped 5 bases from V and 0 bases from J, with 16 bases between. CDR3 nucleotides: TGCAGCGTTCGGGGCCAACAGGGTTTGAACACTGAAGCTTTCTTT. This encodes CSVRGQQGLNTEAFF.

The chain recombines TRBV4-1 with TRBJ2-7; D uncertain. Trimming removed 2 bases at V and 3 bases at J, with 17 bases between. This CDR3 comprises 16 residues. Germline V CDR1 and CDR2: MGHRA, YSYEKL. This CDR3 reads CASSQRTGGANYEQYF. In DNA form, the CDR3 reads TGCGCCAGCAGCCAACGTACTGGCGGTGCCAACTACGAGCAGTACTTC.

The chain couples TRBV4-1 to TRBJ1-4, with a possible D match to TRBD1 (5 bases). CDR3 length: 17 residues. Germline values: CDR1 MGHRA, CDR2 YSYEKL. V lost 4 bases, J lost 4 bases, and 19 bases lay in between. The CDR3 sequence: CASSRHSLGQNNEKLFF. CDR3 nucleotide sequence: TGCGCCAGCAGCCGCCATTCCTTGGGGCAGAATAATGAAAAACTGTTTTTT.